A single sample is the source of the 15 T cell receptor beta chains below, sequenced in a study of T cell changes during pregnancy in multiple sclerosis. The assay was immunoSEQ multiplex PCR, and TCRdb's table has in-frame clones only and misses some. The profile shows about 40,000 clones, approximately 91% of them singletons. Input material: PBMCs (not recorded whether the cells were cultured). Receptor source: a female donor with multiple sclerosis, enrolled in a pregnancy study.

The V gene is TRBV19, the J gene TRBJ2-7; D remains unclear. V lost 6 bases and J 2 bases, leaving 8 bases between the germline ends. The CDR3 length is 12 residues. Germline V gene lookup returns CDR1 LNHDA and CDR2 SQIVND (reference sequence). CDR3 region: CASRGQAYEQYF. The DNA for the CDR3 is TGTGCCAGTAGAGGTCAGGCCTACGAGCAGTACTTC.

CDR3 coding DNA: TGTGCCAGCAGTACCGGGACAGGGTTCGGCTACACCTTC. Its translation: CASSTGTGFGYTF. The rearrangement uses TRBV6-5 and TRBJ1-2, with 9 bases that match TRBD1. Germline-derived CDR1 and CDR2 are MNHEY and SVGAGI. The CDR3 has 13 residues. J lost 8 bases, V lost 5 bases, and 6 bases had no gene match.

The rearrangement joins TRBV18 to TRBJ2-1, with 12 nucleotides matching TRBD2. V was pared by 3 bases and J by 1 base, with 7 bases of the junction left unmatched. Germline CDR1 is KGHSH and CDR2 is LQKENI. The CDR3 runs 18 residues. The CDR3 here is CASSPRLAGVESYNEQFF. CDR3 coding DNA: TGTGCCAGCTCACCGAGACTAGCGGGAGTTGAATCCTACAATGAGCAGTTCTTC.

V gene TRBV6-4 combines with J gene TRBJ2-1; TRBD1 agrees at 8 bases. This CDR3 region has 14 residues. After removal of 2 bases from V and 7 bases from J, the junction contained 4 bases not matched to a gene. Germline V gene lookup returns CDR1 MRHNA and CDR2 SNTAGT. In DNA, the CDR3 is TGTGCCAGCAGTGACACCGGACAGGGAAATGAGCAGTTCTTC. Its translation is CASSDTGQGNEQFF.

The chain couples TRBV19 to TRBJ2-5, with 8 positions matching TRBD1. The J segment lost 5 bases and the V segment lost 5 bases, leaving 7 bases of the junction unmatched. This CDR3 comprises 14 residues. The germline CDR1 and CDR2 sequences are LNHDA and SQIVND (reference sequence). CDR3 amino acids: CASSWTGHLETQYF. CDR3 DNA: TGTGCCAGTAGTTGGACAGGGCATTTGGAGACCCAGTACTTC.

A remark on this clone: The junction does not match germline at one end; this may be a read error. The chain has TRBV27 and TRBJ1-1; possible D gene TRBD1, 5 bases. This CDR3 region has 12 residues. Per the germline V gene, CDR1 is MNHEY and CDR2 is SMNVEV (reference sequence). The CDR3 nucleotides read TGTGCCAGCAGTTTTTATGGGACTGACGCTTTCTTT. This sequence encodes CASSFYGTDAFF.

This clone was observed a few times. The chain employs TRBV4-2 and TRBJ2-2; 7 bases agree with TRBD2. V was pared by 1 base and J by 5 bases, with 7 bases of the junction left unmatched. The CDR3 sequence is 16 residues long. The germline gives CDR1 LGHNA, CDR2 YNFKEQ. DNA of the CDR3: TGTGCCAGCAGCCAAGCCTCGCGGGAGCGGACCGGGGAGCTGTTTTTT. Translated: CASSQASRERTGELFF.

The rearrangement joins TRBV21-1 to TRBJ1-3; the table calls TRBD1, which could not be checked here. TRBV21-1 counts as a pseudogene. The CDR3 has 16 residues. The CDR3, as DNA: TGTGCCAGCAGCACCCGGACAGCATTCTCTGGAAACACCATATATTTT. It specifies CASSTRTAFSGNTIYF.

On this clone itself: At the DNA level, this CDR3 is encoded by other sequences in the same sample as well. The chain joins TRBV27 to TRBJ2-5; D is ambiguous. Per the germline V gene, CDR1 is MNHEY and CDR2 is SMNVEV (reference sequence). CDR3 length equals 12 residues. The V end lost 1 base, the J end lost 5 bases, and 5 bases lay between the germline ends. The CDR3 sequence is CASSLLGETQYF. CDR3 nucleotide sequence: TGTGCCAGCAGTTTATTAGGGGAGACCCAGTACTTC.

This clone has only a few counts. This chain links TRBV7-9 with TRBJ2-3; D not resolved. Trimming took 1 base from V and 3 from J, leaving 20 bases between them. CDR1 is SEHNR and CDR2 is FQNEAQ in the germline V gene (reference sequence). This CDR3 has 18 residues. The DNA for the CDR3 is TGTGCCAGCAGCTTAGAGTACACCCTAGAAGTAGGTACAGATACGCAGTATTTT. Amino acids: CASSLEYTLEVGTDTQYF. The full variable domain, with the rest looked up from reference TRBV7-9 and TRBJ2-3, is DTGVSQNPRHKITKRGQNVTFRCDPISEHNRLYWYRQTLGQGPEFLTYFQNEAQLEKSRLLSDRFSAERPKGSFSTLEIQRTEQGDSAMYLCASSLEYTLEVGTDTQYFGPGTRLTVL.

This clone has a single count. J is TRBJ2-7 and V is TRBV27; D gene unclear. Per germline, CDR1 MNHEY and CDR2 SMNVEV (reference sequence). V shed 5 bases and J shed 2 bases, with 10 bases lying between them. The CDR3 length is 13 residues. Here the CDR3 reads CASSPPIAYEQYF. CDR3 coding DNA: TGTGCCAGCAGTCCACCAATAGCCTACGAGCAGTACTTC.

Here the CDR3 DNA reads TGTGCCAGCAGCCCGGGACTAGCGGGAGGTCTGGAGCAGTTCTTC. Amino acid sequence: CASSPGLAGGLEQFF. The chain employs TRBV28 and TRBJ2-1; TRBD2 aligns across 15 bases. This CDR3 is 15 amino acids long. Losses at the gene ends were 6 bases for V and 10 bases for J; bases not matched to a gene: 7. Looked up from germline, CDR1 is MDHEN and CDR2 is SYDVKM.

The chain is built from TRBV11-2 and TRBJ2-7, with 7 bases identical to TRBD1. Germline loops: CDR1 SGHAT, CDR2 FQNNGV. This CDR3 is 15 amino acids long. V shed 5 bases, J shed 2 bases, and the junction held 9 bases outside the gene matches. The CDR3 is CASSEKTGSPYEQYF. CDR3 DNA: TGTGCCAGCAGCGAAAAGACAGGGTCCCCCTACGAGCAGTACTTC.

J is TRBJ2-5 and V is TRBV2, with no clear D. Trimming removed 7 bases from V and 4 bases from J, with 10 bases in between. CDR1 is SNHLY and CDR2 is FYNNEI in the germline V gene. The CDR3 runs to 12 residues. CDR3 sequence (DNA): TGTGCCAGCACCTTCGTGGGAGAGACCCAGTACTTC. It yields the protein CASTFVGETQYF. Full variable domain (outside the CDR3, taken from reference TRBV2 and TRBJ2-5): EPEVTQTPSHQVTQMGQEVILRCVPISNHLYFYWYRQILGQKVEFLVSFYNNEISEKSEIFDDQFSVERPDGSNFTLKIRSTKLEDSAMYFCASTFVGETQYFGPGTRLLVL.

This clone was seen once. The chain uses TRBV28 and TRBJ1-1; D perhaps matches TRBD1 (5 bases). The CDR3 runs to 13 residues. V was pared by 4 bases and J by 3 bases, with 9 bases between. CDR1 is MDHEN, CDR2 SYDVKM, per germline. For the CDR3, the DNA is TGTGCCAGCAGTTGGTTGACAGACACTGAAGCTTTCTTT. Protein sequence: CASSWLTDTEAFF.